The clone carrying this TCR beta chain was seen only a few times. Its antigen is unknown. Researchers used 5'RACE with constant-segment primers to make TCR alpha and TCR beta cDNA libraries that carry sample barcodes and UMIs. Each CDR3 protein is one row after TCRdb ran MiXCR on the 5' RACE reads. Among more than 300,000 distinct CDR3 sequences listed, under 25% were seen once. This sample stems from a study of T-cell memory formation after mild COVID-19. This CDR3 region has 17 residues. The V segment lost 0 bases and the J segment 9 bases; nucleotides outside the gene matches: 11. In germline, CDR1 is LGHNA, CDR2 YSLEER. Broader study findings: Researchers found some responding clones in pre-infection memory, a sign that cross-reactive memory joined.

The sequencing sample was made of PBMCs or a T cell subset sorted from them (not recorded which). This clonotype originated in a man younger than 35 who had mild COVID-19 (a few samples of this study predate the infection). Cell type and time point are not known. The chain is built from TRBV4-3 and TRBJ2-1; 10 nucleotides align to TRBD2. Here the CDR3 reads CASSQETLAGVRPEQFF. For the CDR3, the DNA is TGCGCCAGCAGCCAAGAAACGCTAGCGGGGGTGCGGCCTGAGCAGTTCTTC.